The 23 T cell receptor beta chains reported below all come from one sample, sequenced in a study of vaccination and CD4 T cells after COVID-19. Treatment here: roughly ten-day PBMC culture with coronavirus spike peptide pools or control peptides (ViraFEST assay). The antigens of these receptors remain unknown. Sequenced with the Oncomine TCR Beta short-read assay was DNA taken from cultured CD4+ T cells. TCRdb itself ran the PCR reads through MiXCR, one entry per CDR3 protein. The sample holds fewer than 30,000 distinct CDR3 sequences, around 64% seen once. Specimen: CD4+ T cells from blood, cultured in vitro, collected after SARS-CoV-2 vaccination. Receptors originate from a human donor who received a COVID-19 vaccine.

This clonotype appeared a few times. In DNA, the CDR3 is TGCAGTGCTACCCACTCGGGGGGAGCTAACTATGGCTACACCTTC. Protein product: CSATHSGGANYGYTF. This chain connects TRBV20-1 to TRBJ1-2; the D gene is possibly TRBD1 (5 bases). The germline V and J ends were trimmed by 4 bases and 0 bases, with 15 bases remaining between them. The CDR3 consists of 15 residues. The germline CDR1 and CDR2 sequences are DFQATT and SNEGSKA (reference sequence).

The chain has TRBV7-8 and TRBJ1-4; possibly TRBD1 for D (5 bases). CDR3 length: 18 residues. Trimming took off 6 bases at V and 0 bases at J, with 20 bases between the two ends. CDR1 is SGHVS, CDR2 FQNEAQ, per germline. CDR3 sequence reads: CASRAKRGLLSTNEKLFF. The CDR3 DNA is TGTGCCAGCAGGGCGAAGCGGGGACTCCTGTCAACTAATGAAAAACTGTTTTTT. Using reference TRBV7-8 and TRBJ1-4 for the parts outside the CDR3, the full variable domain is GAGVSQSPRYKVAKRGQDVALRCDPISGHVSLFWYQQALGQGPEFLTYFQNEAQLDKSGLPSDRFFAERPEGSVSTLKIQRTQQEDSAVYLCASRAKRGLLSTNEKLFFGSGTQLSVL.

The chain has TRBV10-1 and TRBJ1-5, with 12 nucleotides matching TRBD1. V lost 4 bases and J lost 7; bases outside the gene matches: 14. This CDR3 region has 18 residues. The germline gives CDR1 WNHNN, CDR2 SYGVQD (reference sequence). CDR3 bases: TGCGCCAGCAGTGTGGCTCTAGGGGACAGGGGGCGGAGACAGCCCCAGCATTTT. Protein product: CASSVALGDRGRRQPQHF.

In DNA, the CDR3 is TGTGCCAGCAGCCAAGAGTCACTAGCGCAGGCAGATACGCAGTATTTT. Translated: CASSQESLAQADTQYF. The chain is built from TRBV4-2 and TRBJ2-3, with 7 positions matching TRBD2. V lost 0 bases, J lost 4 bases, and 7 bases stayed unmatched. This CDR3 is built from 16 residues. Germline V lookup: CDR1 LGHNA, CDR2 YNFKEQ.

This clonotype occurred a few times. This chain links TRBV12-3 or TRBV12-4 with TRBJ2-2, with D possibly being TRBD2 (7 bases). Between the trimmed V and J ends, which lost 4 bases and 3 bases, there was a span of 12 bases. The CDR3 consists of 15 residues. The CDR3 nucleotides read TGTGCCAGCAGTTCCCGAGGGGGGGACACCGGGGAGCTGTTTTTT. This encodes CASSSRGGDTGELFF.

There are a few counts of this clonotype. V is TRBV25-1 and J is TRBJ2-5, with D tentatively TRBD1 (5 bases). The CDR3 loop spans 14 amino acids. The V gene's germline CDR1 is MGHDK and CDR2 SYGVNS. V lost 1 base, J lost 3 bases, and 9 bases lay in between. The CDR3 here is CASSESGREETQYF. In DNA, the CDR3 is TGTGCCAGCAGTGAATCTGGCAGGGAAGAGACCCAGTACTTC.

This clonotype was found a few times. The genes are TRBV19 and TRBJ1-5; TRBD1 agrees at 8 bases. V was clipped by 1 base and J by 6 bases; unmatched bases: 17. CDR3 length: 19 residues. CDR1 LNHDA and CDR2 SQIVND come from the germline V gene (reference sequence). The DNA of the CDR3 is TGTGCCAGTAGTATAGGGGCATTCGGGGACAGGATTGGGAGTCAGCCCCAGCATTTT. Translated, it gives CASSIGAFGDRIGSQPQHF.

This clonotype was recorded only once. The rearrangement joins TRBV20-1 to TRBJ2-1, with 10 positions matching TRBD2. This CDR3 has 14 amino acids. V dropped 2 bases and J dropped 8; count of bases not matched to a gene: 6. Germline CDR1 reads DFQATT; CDR2 reads SNEGSKA (reference sequence). The CDR3 sequence: CSARLPSGGDEQFF. CDR3 DNA sequence: TGCAGTGCTAGACTCCCTAGCGGGGGTGATGAGCAGTTCTTC.

This rearrangement joins TRBV20-1 to TRBJ2-3; D call uncertain. The CDR3 runs to 13 residues. The germline gives CDR1 DFQATT, CDR2 SNEGSKA (reference sequence). V was cut by 0 bases and J by 1 base, with 5 bases left in between. DNA of the CDR3: TGCAGTGCTAGAGATCAGGGCACAGATACGCAGTATTTT. Amino acid sequence: CSARDQGTDTQYF.

Worth noting for this clonotype: It differs at one base from a far larger clone, so likely a read error. The chain employs TRBV7-6 and TRBJ1-1; 8 nucleotides line up with TRBD1. Germline CDR1 SGHVS, CDR2 FNYEAQ. The CDR3 loop spans 14 amino acids. With 4 bases clipped from V and 1 base from J, the junction kept 2 bases outside the gene matches. The CDR3 reads CASSSGTGNTEAFF. As DNA, the CDR3 is TGTGCCAGCAGCTCCGGGACAGGGAACACTGAAGCTTTCTTT.

The chain combines TRBV5-1 with TRBJ1-1, with 7 bases lining up with TRBD1. The CDR3 loop spans 16 amino acids. The germline V gene encodes CDR1 SGHRS and CDR2 YFSETQ. V was clipped by 3 bases and J by 4 bases; unmatched bases: 12. CDR3 residues: CASSSNTGASVTEAFF. DNA of the CDR3: TGCGCCAGCAGCTCCAACACAGGGGCTTCAGTCACTGAAGCTTTCTTT.

The chain's CDR3 is CASSRTGGFEQYF. CDR3 in DNA: TGTGCCAGCAGCCGGACAGGGGGCTTCGAGCAGTACTTC. The chain joins TRBV7-9 to TRBJ2-7; TRBD1 matches 11 bases. Germline CDR1 is SEHNR and CDR2 is FQNEAQ (reference sequence). The V gene end was trimmed by 5 bases and the J gene end by 6 bases; junction bases not matched to a gene: 3. CDR3 length: 13 residues.

V gene TRBV5-1 combines with J gene TRBJ2-3; D tentatively fits TRBD1 or TRBD2 (6 bases each). Germline loops: CDR1 SGHRS, CDR2 YFSETQ. CDR3 length: 14 amino acids. Trimming stripped 0 bases from V and 4 bases from J, with 9 bases between. This chain's CDR3 is CASSLAGGADTQYF. CDR3 nucleotide sequence: TGCGCCAGCAGCTTGGCCGGGGGCGCAGATACGCAGTATTTT. The full variable domain, completed using reference TRBV5-1 and TRBJ2-3, is KAGVTQTPRYLIKTRGQQVTLSCSPISGHRSVSWYQQTPGQGLQFLFEYFSETQRNKGNFPGRFSGRQFSNSRSEMNVSTLELGDSALYLCASSLAGGADTQYFGPGTRLTVL.

The rearrangement links TRBV12-3 or TRBV12-4 to TRBJ1-2, with a tentative D call TRBD1 (5 bases). This CDR3 has 13 residues. Trimming took off 1 base at V and 8 bases at J, with 11 bases between the two ends. The CDR3 DNA sequence: TGTGCCAGCAGTTTAGGACAGATTGGAGGCTACACCTTC. Its translation: CASSLGQIGGYTF.

The V and J genes are TRBV7-7 and TRBJ2-5; TRBD2 matches at 10 bases. The germline V gene encodes CDR1 SSHAT and CDR2 FNYEAQ (reference sequence). The CDR3 has 16 residues. With 5 bases clipped from V and 5 bases from J, the junction kept 11 bases outside the gene matches. This chain's CDR3 is CASSLGTSAARETQYF. DNA for the CDR3: TGTGCCAGCAGCCTGGGGACTAGCGCCGCCCGGGAGACCCAGTACTTC.

This chain connects TRBV6-1 to TRBJ2-1; 8 bases line up with TRBD1. V gave up 7 bases and J gave up 5 bases; unmatched junction bases: 7. CDR1 is MNHNS, CDR2 SASEGT, per germline. This CDR3 has 14 residues. Written as DNA, the CDR3 is TGTGCCAGCACCCTGGACAGGGAAAACAATGAGCAGTTCTTC. Protein sequence: CASTLDRENNEQFF.

The V call is TRBV30, the J call TRBJ2-1; D is possibly TRBD2 (7 bases). The V end was cut by 0 bases, the J end by 7 bases, with 10 bases between. This CDR3 has 13 amino acids. CDR1 and CDR2 (germline): GTSNPN, SVGIG (reference sequence). The CDR3 DNA sequence: TGTGCCTGGAGTGTAAAGGGGGGGAATGAGCAGTTCTTC. Translated, it gives CAWSVKGGNEQFF.

This chain links TRBV6-1 with TRBJ2-3; D is undetermined. Trimming left V 7 bases short and J 2 bases short, with 13 bases between. CDR3 length: 14 amino acids. The germline V gene encodes CDR1 MNHNS and CDR2 SASEGT. The CDR3 protein is CASTGTVHTDTQYF. DNA for the CDR3: TGTGCCAGCACCGGTACAGTCCACACAGATACGCAGTATTTT.

The chain is built from TRBV11-3 and TRBJ2-7; D not resolved. The CDR3 spans 14 residues. Germline V lookup: CDR1 SGHNT, CDR2 YENEEA. V lost 3 bases and J 4 bases, leaving 13 bases between the germline ends. The CDR3: CASSLGSESYEQYF. The CDR3, as DNA: TGTGCCAGCAGCTTGGGATCCGAGTCGTACGAGCAGTACTTC.

This chain uses TRBV15 with TRBJ2-5; 8 bases match TRBD2. This CDR3 has 16 amino acids. Germline V gene sequence: CDR1 LNHNV, CDR2 YYDKDF (reference sequence). Unmatched junction bases numbered 7, after V lost 0 bases and J lost 4 bases. The CDR3: CATSRDIGGGPETQYF. CDR3 DNA sequence: TGTGCCACCAGCAGAGACATCGGGGGGGGTCCAGAGACCCAGTACTTC.

This chain connects TRBV7-8 to TRBJ1-2, with 8 bases fitting TRBD1. Germline CDR1 is SGHVS and CDR2 is FQNEAQ. J lost 9 bases, V lost 6 bases, and 9 bases had no gene match. CDR3 size: 13 residues. CDR3 region: CASREQGAYSYTF. The CDR3 coding sequence is TGTGCCAGCAGGGAGCAGGGGGCATATAGCTACACCTTC. The variable domain in full, with the rest retrieved from reference TRBV7-8 and TRBJ1-2, is GAGVSQSPRYKVAKRGQDVALRCDPISGHVSLFWYQQALGQGPEFLTYFQNEAQLDKSGLPSDRFFAERPEGSVSTLKIQRTQQEDSAVYLCASREQGAYSYTFGSGTRLTVV.

The V and J genes are TRBV30 and TRBJ1-4, with D possibly matching TRBD1 (6 bases). Trimming stripped 0 bases from V and 5 bases from J, with 10 bases between. Germline V gene lookup returns CDR1 GTSNPN and CDR2 SVGIG (reference sequence). This CDR3 is built from 14 residues. The CDR3 DNA reads as TGTGCCTGGAGTGTACTAGGGACAAATGAAAAACTGTTTTTT. Translation: CAWSVLGTNEKLFF.

The chain is built from TRBV6-1 and TRBJ2-6; no clear D. Germline loops: CDR1 MNHNS, CDR2 SASEGT. This CDR3 has 18 residues. V lost 7 bases and J 1 base, leaving 20 bases between the germline ends. The CDR3 region is CASTPSASGSSGANVLTF. The DNA of the CDR3 is TGTGCCAGCACCCCTTCGGCCTCCGGTTCGTCTGGGGCCAACGTCCTGACTTTC.